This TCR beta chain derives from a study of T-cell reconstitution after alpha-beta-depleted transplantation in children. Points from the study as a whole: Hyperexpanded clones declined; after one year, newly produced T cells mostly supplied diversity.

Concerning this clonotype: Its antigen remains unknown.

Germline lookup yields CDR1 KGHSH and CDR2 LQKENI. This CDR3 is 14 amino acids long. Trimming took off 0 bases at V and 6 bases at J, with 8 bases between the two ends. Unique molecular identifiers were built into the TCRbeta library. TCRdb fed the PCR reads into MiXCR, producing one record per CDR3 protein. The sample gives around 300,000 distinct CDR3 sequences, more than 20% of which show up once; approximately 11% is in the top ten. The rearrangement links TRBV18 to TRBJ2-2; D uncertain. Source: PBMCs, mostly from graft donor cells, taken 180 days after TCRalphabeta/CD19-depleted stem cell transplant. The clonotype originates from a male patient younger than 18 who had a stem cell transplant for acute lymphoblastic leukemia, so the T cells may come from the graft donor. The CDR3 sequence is CASSPPAAPGELFF. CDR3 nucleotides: TGTGCCAGCTCACCACCGGCTGCCCCCGGGGAGCTGTTTTTT.